A single T cell receptor beta chain is shown here with its context. The antigen is unknown. The data belong to a study of monozygotic twins with inflammatory bowel disease. CDR3 size: 14 residues. CDR1 LNHDA and CDR2 SQIVND come from the germline V gene (reference sequence). The study's findings and limits: T cell subtypes that differed could not be told apart. Findings did not support one strong IBD-associated signal or clonotype.

TCRdb re-analyzed the 5' RACE reads; it lists each CDR3 protein once, without DNA. This sample's table has around 410,000 distinct CDR3 sequences. Sequences were obtained from blood. This receptor was obtained from a human donor with ulcerative colitis or Crohn's disease, or a healthy co-twin of an affected twin (not recorded which). The V call is TRBV19, the J call TRBJ2-6. CDR3 residues: CASKRNSGANVLTF.